This is a list of T cell receptor beta chains from one sample in a study of blood T cell repertoires in COVID-19. Here immunoSEQ multiplex PCR was the method, and the copy in TCRdb shows in-frame clones only, minus some. In the table there are a few hundred thousand clones, about 87% of which are singletons. Source material: peripheral blood. The receptors originated from a woman in her 50s with acute or convalescent COVID-19. The CDR3 runs from the conserved cysteine through the conserved F or W. Each record gives: J gene, clone size, V gene, D gene, CDR3 DNA, CDR3 protein. D genes are given only for firm matches. Where a row states a size, it is once, few, many or the class of an expanded clone; other rows omit it.

>TRBJ1-5|-|TRBV24-1|TRBD1
TGTGCCACCAGTGATAGCAGGGGGCAACAGCCCCAGCATTTT
CATSDSRGQQPQHF
>TRBJ2-7|-|TRBV28|-
TGTGCCAGCCAGGAAGTTTCCTACGAGCAGTACTTC
CASQEVSYEQYF
>TRBJ2-7|-|TRBV5-6|-
TGTGCCAGCAGTGGACCAGGGCGAGGCTCCTACGAGCAGTACTTC
CASSGPGRGSYEQYF
>TRBJ1-2|-|TRBV5-1|-
TGCGCCAGCAGCCTATTTCCGAGACAGGACCAAGGGGGCTACACCTTC
CASSLFPRQDQGGYTF
>TRBJ2-2|-|TRBV19|TRBD2
TGTGCCAGTAGTATAGTAGGACTAGCGGGAGCCAACACCGGGGAGCTGTTTTTT
CASSIVGLAGANTGELFF
>TRBJ2-3|-|TRBV4-3|TRBD2
TGCGCCAGCAGCCATCTACTAGCGGGAGGGCCCTCAGATACGCAGTATTTT
CASSHLLAGGPSDTQYF
>TRBJ2-7|-|TRBV6-5|-
TGTGCCAGCAGTCAAACAGGGGGGGGGTACGAGCAGTACTTC
CASSQTGGGYEQYF
>TRBJ1-4|-|TRBV9|-
TGTGCCAGCAGCCCCCTTACAGGGAATAATGAAAAACTGTTTTTT
CASSPLTGNNEKLFF
>TRBJ2-3|-|TRBV5-5|TRBD2
TGTGCCAGCAGCTTGGTCCTAGCGGGATGGACAGATACGCAGTATTTT
CASSLVLAGWTDTQYF
>TRBJ1-5|-|TRBV4-2|-
TGTGCCAGCAGCCAAGATCTCCCCACAAATAGCAATCAGCCCCAGCATTTT
CASSQDLPTNSNQPQHF
>TRBJ2-1|-|TRBV19|TRBD2
TGTGCCAGTAGCCTTACTAGCGCCGACTACAATGAGCAGTTCTTC
CASSLTSADYNEQFF
>TRBJ2-5|-|TRBV5-1|TRBD2
TGCGCCAGCAGCTTGGGGGGACTAGCGGGATCGGAGACCCAGTACTTC
CASSLGGLAGSETQYF
>TRBJ1-4|once|TRBV7-8|-
TGTGCCAGCAGCTCGGTGGGTGGACTCCTTGGGAAACTGTTTTTT
CASSSVGGLLGKLFF
>TRBJ1-5|-|TRBV6-5|-
TGTGCCAGCAGTTACTCCGGGAGGGCGCCCCAGCATTTT
CASSYSGRAPQHF
>TRBJ2-5|once|TRBV7-9|TRBD2
TGTGCCAGCAGCTTCGGGGGGGAGACCCAGTACTTC
CASSFGGETQYF